The next 12 T cell receptor beta chains were all read from a single sample in a study of blood T cell repertoires in COVID-19. Only in-frame clones appear in the TCRdb table, and some are missing; sequencing was by immunoSEQ multiplex PCR. The sample contains some 62,000 clones, around 86% of which appear only once. The material sequenced was peripheral blood. These receptors all come from a woman older than 75 with acute or convalescent COVID-19.

This clone was observed many times. V and J are TRBV2 and TRBJ2-1; 9 bases are a match to TRBD2. Trimming at V came to 4 bases and at J to 7 bases, leaving 11 bases not matched to a gene. The V gene's germline CDR1 is SNHLY and CDR2 FYNNEI. This CDR3 contains 16 residues. The CDR3 region is CASSVSAGGFFNEQFF. The CDR3 region has the DNA TGTGCCAGCAGTGTATCCGCGGGGGGGTTTTTTAATGAGCAGTTCTTC.

The chain uses TRBV5-1 and TRBJ1-1, with 9 bases aligning to TRBD1. Trimming took 5 bases from V and 3 from J; bases not matched to a gene: 8. Germline CDR1 reads SGHRS; CDR2 reads YFSETQ. There are 15 residues in the CDR3. The CDR3 DNA reads as TGCGCCAGCAGTCGCACAGGGGGCGGTGACACTGAAGCTTTCTTT. Its translation is CASSRTGGGDTEAFF.

The chain has TRBV6-5 and TRBJ2-1; 9 bases align to TRBD2. The length of the CDR3 is 14 residues. Germline V gene data show CDR1 as MNHEY and CDR2 as SVGAGI. With V trimmed by 10 bases and J by 4 bases, 8 bases remained unmatched. The CDR3 loop is CATGGSGRYNEQFF. CDR3 DNA: TGTGCCACGGGGGGAAGCGGGAGGTACAATGAGCAGTTCTTC.

V is TRBV29-1 and J is TRBJ1-1, with D hard to call. CDR3 size: 12 residues. Per the germline V gene, CDR1 is SQVTM and CDR2 is ANQGSEA. V dropped 3 bases and J dropped 5 bases, with 10 bases sitting between them. The CDR3 reads CSVDYGETEAFF. DNA for the CDR3: TGCAGCGTTGATTACGGGGAAACTGAAGCTTTCTTT. Full variable domain (remainder filled in from reference TRBV29-1 and TRBJ1-1): SAVISQKPSRDICQRGTSLTIQCQVDSQVTMMFWYRQQPGQSLTLIATANQGSEATYESGFVIDKFPISRPNLTFSTLTVSNMSPEDSSIYLCSVDYGETEAFFGQGTRLTVV.

This clone counts as medium-sized. The genes are TRBV4-2 and TRBJ2-2, with TRBD1 matching 9 bases. Germline-derived CDR1 and CDR2 are LGHNA and YNFKEQ. Trimming cost V 0 bases and J 3 bases; bases outside gene matches: 5. CDR3 length: 17 residues. Here the CDR3 reads CASSQETGGSDTGELFF. The CDR3 DNA reads TGTGCCAGCAGCCAAGAAACAGGGGGCTCGGACACCGGGGAGCTGTTTTTT.

This chain's CDR3 is CASSQDIQAHGYTF. CDR3 bases: TGCGCCAGCAGCCAAGATATACAGGCCCATGGCTACACCTTC. The V call is TRBV4-1, the J call TRBJ1-2; maybe TRBD1 (5 bases). Looked up from germline, CDR1 is MGHRA and CDR2 is YSYEKL. V gave up 0 bases and J gave up 6 bases, with 11 bases separating them. The CDR3 extends over 14 amino acids.

V gene TRBV28 combines with J gene TRBJ1-4; D is perhaps TRBD1 (5 bases). The CDR3 is made up of 14 amino acids. Per germline, CDR1 MDHEN and CDR2 SYDVKM. The V and J ends lost 8 bases and 10 bases respectively, with 20 bases between them. CDR3 DNA sequence: TGTGCCAGCTTTCTGGGGGGTAATCAAGGAAAACTGTTTTTT. This sequence encodes CASFLGGNQGKLFF. Full variable domain (rest looked up from reference TRBV28 and TRBJ1-4): DVKVTQSSRYLVKRTGEKVFLECVQDMDHENMFWYRQDPGLGLRLIYFSYDVKMKEKGDIPEGYSVSREKKERFSLILESASTNQTSMYLCASFLGGNQGKLFFGSGTQLSVL.

This clone was counted once. The CDR3 DNA sequence: TGTGCCACCAGCAGAGTCGCACTGTACCAAGAGACCCAGTACTTC. Translating it yields CATSRVALYQETQYF. The chain recombines TRBV15 with TRBJ2-5; unclear D gene. The germline gives CDR1 LNHNV, CDR2 YYDKDF (reference sequence). Trimming removed 1 base from V and 0 bases from J, with 9 bases in between. CDR3 length: 15 residues.

The CDR3 protein is CASSLRDRGSPLHF. The CDR3 DNA follows: TGTGCCAGCAGCTTGAGGGACAGGGGTTCACCCCTCCACTTT. The rearrangement uses TRBV5-6 and TRBJ1-6; 10 nucleotides line up with TRBD1. This CDR3 spans 14 amino acids. The germline CDR1 and CDR2 sequences are SGHDT and YYEEEE. The trim removed 1 base at V and 9 bases at J, leaving 1 base unmatched.

The chain links TRBV6-6 to TRBJ2-6, with D tentatively TRBD1 (6 bases). The CDR3 has 17 residues. V was shortened by 5 bases and J by 0 bases, with 14 bases between the two germline ends. Germline V lookup: CDR1 MNHNY, CDR2 SVGAGI (reference sequence). The DNA of the CDR3 is TGTGCCAGCAGTCCGCGGACAGATTCCTCTGGGGCCAACGTCCTGACTTTC. This gives the protein CASSPRTDSSGANVLTF.

This clone was detected only once. The chain is built from TRBV5-1 and TRBJ1-1; TRBD1 matches at 7 bases. After removal of 3 bases from V and 0 bases from J, the junction contained 5 bases not matched to a gene. The CDR3 covers 15 residues. Germline CDR1 and CDR2: SGHRS and YFSETQ. The CDR3, as DNA: TGCGCCAGCAGCTCCATGACAGGGATGAACACTGAAGCTTTCTTT. Protein sequence: CASSSMTGMNTEAFF.

This chain links TRBV11-3 with TRBJ1-1; 7 bases map to TRBD1. The V and J ends lost 5 bases and 7 bases, in that order; junction bases with no gene match: 7. The germline V gene has CDR1 SGHNT and CDR2 YENEEA. The CDR3 is 13 residues long. The CDR3 DNA follows: TGTGCCAGCAGCCTCAAGTGGGACAGTGAAGCTTTCTTT. This codes for CASSLKWDSEAFF.